This T cell receptor (beta chain) was captured by sequencing in a study of spatial heterogeneity in lung cancer. Individual TCR cDNA molecules each bore their own unique molecular identifier. TCRdb used MiXCR to reprocess the 5' RACE reads, holding one entry per CDR3 protein. The sample has about 120,000 distinct CDR3 sequences, more than 10% seen once. Trimming took 6 bases from V and 4 from J; bases not matched to a gene: 4. Germline CDR1 reads MNHEY; CDR2 reads SVGAGI. The CDR3 is 13 residues long. Regarding time point: blood at routine non-recurrence follow-up after resection. No cell sorting; template was whole RNA from tumor, lung tissue or PBMC. This clonotype was seen many times.

The clonotype comes from a male donor with early-stage non-small cell lung cancer. The rearrangement links TRBV6-5 to TRBJ2-7; 9 bases are a match to TRBD1. The sample was PBMCs, taken at follow-up. The CDR3 loop reads CASRRQGGYEQYF. The CDR3 nucleotides are TGTGCCAGCAGGCGACAGGGGGGATACGAGCAGTACTTC.